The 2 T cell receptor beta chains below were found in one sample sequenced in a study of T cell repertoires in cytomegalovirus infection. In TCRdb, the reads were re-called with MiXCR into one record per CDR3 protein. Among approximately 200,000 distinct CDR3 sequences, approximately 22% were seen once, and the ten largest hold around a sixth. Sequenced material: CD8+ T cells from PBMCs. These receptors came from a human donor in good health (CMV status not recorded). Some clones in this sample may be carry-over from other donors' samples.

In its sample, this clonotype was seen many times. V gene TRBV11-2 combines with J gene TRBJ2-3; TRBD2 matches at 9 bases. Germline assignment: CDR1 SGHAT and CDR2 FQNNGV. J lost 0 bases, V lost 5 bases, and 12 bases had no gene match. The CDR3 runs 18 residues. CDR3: CASSEGVLAGASTDTQYF. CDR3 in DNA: TGTGCCAGCAGCGAAGGGGTCTTAGCGGGGGCTAGCACAGATACGCAGTATTTT.

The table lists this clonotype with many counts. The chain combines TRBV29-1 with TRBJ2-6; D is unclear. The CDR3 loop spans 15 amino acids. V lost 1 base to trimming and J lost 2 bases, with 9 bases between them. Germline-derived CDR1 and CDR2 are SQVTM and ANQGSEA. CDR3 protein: CSVEVRDPGANVLTF. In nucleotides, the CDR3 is TGCAGCGTTGAAGTCAGAGATCCTGGGGCCAACGTCCTGACTTTC.